The next 17 T cell receptor beta chains were all read from a single sample in a study of blood T cell repertoires in COVID-19. Data came from immunoSEQ multiplex PCR; TCRdb stores just in-frame clones and leaves some out. The top ten hold approximately 9% of the sample, which has 35,000 to 45,000 clones, around 94% seen once. The sample taken for sequencing was peripheral blood. Receptor source: a man in his fifties with active COVID-19.

The chain uses TRBV3-1 (or the pseudogene TRBV3-2) and TRBJ2-7; 8 bases map to TRBD1. This CDR3 region has 15 residues. V lost 1 base, J lost 5 bases, and 7 bases stayed unmatched. Looked up from germline, CDR1 is LGHDT and CDR2 is YNNKEL (reference sequence). The CDR3 nucleotides read TGTGCCAGCAGCCAAGTCAGGACAGGGATCAACGAGCAGTACTTC. Translation: CASSQVRTGINEQYF.

The chain couples TRBV11-3 to TRBJ2-2, with 14 positions matching TRBD2. V gave up 1 base and J gave up 4 bases; unmatched junction bases: 5. CDR1 and CDR2 (germline): SGHNT, YENEEA. The CDR3 is 18 residues long. CDR3 in DNA: TGTGCCAGCAGCTTAGGGAGGGGACTAGCGGGAGTCACCGGGGAGCTGTTTTTT. Residues: CASSLGRGLAGVTGELFF.

As DNA, the CDR3 is TGTGCCAGCAGCTTGTATTTGGACTTTGGTGATACGCAGTATTTT. Translated: CASSLYLDFGDTQYF. The chain is built from TRBV5-4 and TRBJ2-3, with D perhaps matching TRBD2 (5 bases). Looked up from germline, CDR1 is SGHNT and CDR2 is YYREEE (reference sequence). V dropped 1 base and J dropped 6 bases, with 15 bases sitting between them. This CDR3 has 15 residues.

The DNA of the CDR3 is TGTGCCAGCAGGGGACTGGGGGTACCGGGGACCCAGTACTTC. It encodes CASRGLGVPGTQYF. The rearrangement uses TRBV7-2 and TRBJ2-5; a weak D match, TRBD2 (6 bases). The CDR3 extends over 14 amino acids. CDR1 is SGHTA and CDR2 is FQGNSA in the germline V gene. Trimming removed 6 bases from V and 7 bases from J, with 18 bases in between.

The chain carries TRBV6-5 and TRBJ1-2; unclear D gene. Deletions cut 0 bases from V and 4 bases from J, with 12 bases between. Germline lookup yields CDR1 MNHEY and CDR2 SVGAGI. This CDR3 is built from 15 residues. The CDR3 here is CASSYSGRGSYGYTF. The CDR3 bases are TGTGCCAGCAGTTACTCGGGTCGAGGGAGCTATGGCTACACCTTC.

This rearrangement joins TRBV6-6 to TRBJ2-7; 7 nucleotides line up with TRBD1. CDR1 MNHNY and CDR2 SVGAGI come from the germline V gene (reference sequence). The CDR3 runs to 15 residues. V shed 5 bases and J 4 bases; nucleotides not matched to a gene: 11. The DNA of the CDR3 is TGTGCCAGCAGTCCGAGAGGGGGCCTGGGATACGAGCAGTACTTC. This codes for CASSPRGGLGYEQYF.

The chain joins TRBV7-9 to TRBJ1-6, with 9 bases fitting TRBD1. V dropped 5 bases and J dropped 10; count of bases not matched to a gene: 9. The CDR3 totals 15 residues. Germline V gives CDR1 SEHNR, CDR2 FQNEAQ (reference sequence). The CDR3 protein is CASSHDRGVVSPLHF. The CDR3 bases are TGTGCCAGCAGCCATGACAGGGGGGTGGTGTCACCCCTCCACTTT.

The rearrangement uses TRBV5-1 and TRBJ2-2; perhaps TRBD1 as D (6 bases). The CDR3 extends over 18 amino acids. Germline loops: CDR1 SGHRS, CDR2 YFSETQ. Trimming took 0 bases from V and 3 from J, leaving 18 bases between them. CDR3 bases: TGCGCCAGCAGCTTGGCCTTCATGAACAGGGCGGACACCGGGGAGCTGTTTTTT. It codes for CASSLAFMNRADTGELFF.

The V gene is TRBV3-1 (or the pseudogene TRBV3-2), the J gene TRBJ1-6; D uncertain. The CDR3 is 18 residues long. In germline, CDR1 is LGHDT, CDR2 YNNKEL (reference sequence). Trimming took 0 bases from V and 1 from J, leaving 13 bases between them. The CDR3 DNA is TGTGCCAGCAGCCAAGAAGTTATTCGGGGTTCCTATAATTCACCCCTCCACTTT. The encoded protein is CASSQEVIRGSYNSPLHF.

The chain links TRBV5-6 to TRBJ1-2; 9 bases align to TRBD1. The trim removed 5 bases at V and 4 bases at J, leaving 3 bases unmatched. CDR3 length equals 13 residues. Germline CDR1 SGHDT, CDR2 YYEEEE. CDR3 DNA sequence: TGTGCCAGCAGTGAGACAGGGGGCTATGGCTACACCTTC. This codes for CASSETGGYGYTF.

Sample share makes this clone medium-sized. The chain employs TRBV5-6 and TRBJ2-5, with D maybe TRBD1 (6 bases). This CDR3 region has 14 residues. Germline CDR1 reads SGHDT; CDR2 reads YYEEEE. V was clipped by 2 bases and J by 5 bases, with 13 bases between them. CDR3 sequence: CASSFWDIGETQYF. The DNA of the CDR3 is TGTGCCAGCAGCTTTTGGGACATAGGGGAGACCCAGTACTTC. Variable domain in full (rest from reference TRBV5-6 and TRBJ2-5): DAGVTQSPTHLIKTRGQQVTLRCSPKSGHDTVSWYQQALGQGPQFIFQYYEEEERQRGNFPDRFSGHQFPNYSSELNVNALLLGDSALYLCASSFWDIGETQYFGPGTRLLVL.

The chain has TRBV5-1 and TRBJ1-1, with 8 bases fitting TRBD1. Per the germline V gene, CDR1 is SGHRS and CDR2 is YFSETQ. V trimming: 4 bases; J trimming: 1 base; junction bases outside the gene matches: 12. The CDR3 length is 17 residues. CDR3 coding DNA: TGCGCCAGCAGCCCCAGGGGGCAGGGGCCCGGGAACACTGAAGCTTTCTTT. Its translation is CASSPRGQGPGNTEAFF.

The V gene is TRBV6-2 or TRBV6-3, the J gene TRBJ2-7; 8 bases agree with TRBD1. J gave up 6 bases and V 6 bases, and 16 bases lay outside the gene matches. CDR1 MNHEY and CDR2 SVGEGT come from the germline V gene. The CDR3 has 16 residues. Written as DNA, the CDR3 is TGTGCCAGCAGCCTCAAGAGACAGGGGCCGGGAAGCGAGCAGTACTTC. The encoded protein is CASSLKRQGPGSEQYF.

The genes are TRBV6-5 and TRBJ1-5, with D possibly TRBD1 on 6 matching bases. The V end lost 2 bases, the J end lost 4 bases, and 12 bases lay between the germline ends. The germline CDR1 and CDR2 sequences are MNHEY and SVGAGI. The CDR3 consists of 15 residues. DNA for the CDR3: TGTGCCAGCAGTTACGGCAGGGGTGGGAATCAGCCCCAGCATTTT. Its translation: CASSYGRGGNQPQHF.

The J gene is TRBJ2-1, the V gene TRBV27; 8 nucleotides align to TRBD2. Germline V CDR1 and CDR2: MNHEY, SMNVEV (reference sequence). With V trimmed by 1 base and J by 5 bases, 4 bases remained unmatched. The CDR3 has 15 amino acids. The CDR3 loop reads CASSLYGRANNEQFF. The CDR3 DNA reads as TGTGCCAGCAGTTTATACGGGAGGGCCAACAATGAGCAGTTCTTC.

This clone was seen only once. The genes are TRBV3-1 (or the pseudogene TRBV3-2) and TRBJ2-3; TRBD2 agrees at 7 bases. The CDR3 runs to 15 residues. Trimming took 1 base from V and 5 from J; bases not matched to a gene: 6. Germline V gene sequence: CDR1 LGHDT, CDR2 YNNKEL (reference sequence). The CDR3 spells CASSQGSGVGDTQYF. CDR3 sequence (DNA): TGTGCCAGCAGCCAAGGGAGCGGGGTCGGAGATACGCAGTATTTT.

The chain links TRBV6-4 to TRBJ1-2, with 7 bases that match TRBD1. Germline V gene sequence: CDR1 MRHNA, CDR2 SNTAGT. This CDR3 has 12 residues. Trimming took 7 bases from V and 7 from J; bases not matched to a gene: 6. As DNA, the CDR3 is TGTGCCAGCAAACCGGGACAGACTGGCTACACCTTC. Translating it yields CASKPGQTGYTF.